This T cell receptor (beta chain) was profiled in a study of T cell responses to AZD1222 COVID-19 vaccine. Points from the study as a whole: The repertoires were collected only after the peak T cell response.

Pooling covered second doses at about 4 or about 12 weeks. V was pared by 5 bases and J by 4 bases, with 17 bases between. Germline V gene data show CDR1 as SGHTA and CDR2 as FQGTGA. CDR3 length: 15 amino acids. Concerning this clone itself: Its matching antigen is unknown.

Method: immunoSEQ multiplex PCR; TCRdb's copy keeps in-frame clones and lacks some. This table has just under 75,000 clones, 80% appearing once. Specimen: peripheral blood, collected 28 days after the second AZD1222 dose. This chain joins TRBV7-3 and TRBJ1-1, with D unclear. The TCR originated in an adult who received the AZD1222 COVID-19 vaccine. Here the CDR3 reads CASSPREGQSTEAFF. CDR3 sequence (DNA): TGTGCCAGCAGCCCAAGGGAGGGCCAGAGCACTGAAGCTTTCTTT.